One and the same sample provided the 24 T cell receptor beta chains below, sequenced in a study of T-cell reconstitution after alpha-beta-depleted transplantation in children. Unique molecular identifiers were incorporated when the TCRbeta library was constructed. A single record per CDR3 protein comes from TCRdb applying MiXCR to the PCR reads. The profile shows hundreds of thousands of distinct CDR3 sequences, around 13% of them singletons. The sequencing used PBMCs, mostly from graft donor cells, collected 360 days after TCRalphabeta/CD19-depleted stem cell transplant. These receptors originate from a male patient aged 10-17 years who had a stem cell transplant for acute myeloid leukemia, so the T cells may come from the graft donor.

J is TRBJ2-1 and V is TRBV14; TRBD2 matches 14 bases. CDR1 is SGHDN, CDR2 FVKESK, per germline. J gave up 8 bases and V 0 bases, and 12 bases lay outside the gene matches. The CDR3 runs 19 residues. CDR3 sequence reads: CASSQDWALGLAGVDEQFF. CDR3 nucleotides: TGTGCCAGCAGCCAAGACTGGGCGTTGGGACTAGCGGGAGTTGATGAGCAGTTCTTC.

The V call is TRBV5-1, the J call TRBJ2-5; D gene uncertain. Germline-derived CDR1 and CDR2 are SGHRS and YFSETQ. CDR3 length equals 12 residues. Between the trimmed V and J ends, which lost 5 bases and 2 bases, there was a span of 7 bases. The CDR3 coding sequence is TGCGCCAGCAGGAGCATTCAAGAGACCCAGTACTTC. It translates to CASRSIQETQYF.

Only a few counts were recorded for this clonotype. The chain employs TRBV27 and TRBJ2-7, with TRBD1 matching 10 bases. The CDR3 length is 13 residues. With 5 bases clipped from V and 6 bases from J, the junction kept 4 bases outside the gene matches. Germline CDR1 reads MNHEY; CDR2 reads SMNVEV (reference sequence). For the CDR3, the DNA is TGTGCCAGCAGTCGACAGGGGGCGATCGAGCAGTACTTC. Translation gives CASSRQGAIEQYF.

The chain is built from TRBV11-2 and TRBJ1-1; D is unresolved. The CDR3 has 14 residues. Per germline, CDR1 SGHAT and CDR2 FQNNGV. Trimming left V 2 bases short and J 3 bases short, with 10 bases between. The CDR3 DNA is TGTGCCAGCAGCTTAAAGAGGGCAGACACTGAAGCTTTCTTT. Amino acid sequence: CASSLKRADTEAFF. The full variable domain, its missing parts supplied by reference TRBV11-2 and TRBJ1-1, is EAGVAQSPRYKIIEKRQSVAFWCNPISGHATLYWYQQILGQGPKLLIQFQNNGVVDDSQLPKDRFSAERLKGVDSTLKIQPAKLEDSAVYLCASSLKRADTEAFFGQGTRLTVV.

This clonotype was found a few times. The CDR3 loop reads CASSSFHLRTPEYNEQFF. In nucleotides, the CDR3 is TGTGCCAGCAGTTCTTTCCACCTGCGTACCCCTGAGTACAATGAGCAGTTCTTC. This chain connects TRBV6-2 or TRBV6-3 to TRBJ2-1; D gene uncertain. Germline CDR1 and CDR2: MNHEY and SVGEGT. The CDR3 spans 18 residues. Deletions cut 4 bases from V and 4 bases from J, with 23 bases between.

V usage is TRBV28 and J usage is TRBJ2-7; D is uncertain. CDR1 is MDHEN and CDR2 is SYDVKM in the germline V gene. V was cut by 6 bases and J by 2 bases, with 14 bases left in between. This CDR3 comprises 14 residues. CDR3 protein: CASRTQTATYEQYF. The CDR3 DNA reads TGTGCCAGCAGGACACAGACGGCCACCTACGAGCAGTACTTC. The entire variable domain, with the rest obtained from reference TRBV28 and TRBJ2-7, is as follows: DVKVTQSSRYLVKRTGEKVFLECVQDMDHENMFWYRQDPGLGLRLIYFSYDVKMKEKGDIPEGYSVSREKKERFSLILESASTNQTSMYLCASRTQTATYEQYFGPGTRLTVT.

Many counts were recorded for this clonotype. This CDR3 is CSAGLAGGLAYEQYF. CDR3 bases: TGCAGTGCCGGCTTAGCGGGAGGGTTGGCTTACGAGCAGTACTTC. This chain connects TRBV20-1 to TRBJ2-7, with 11 bases aligning to TRBD2. V dropped 6 bases and J dropped 4; count of bases not matched to a gene: 11. In germline, CDR1 is DFQATT, CDR2 SNEGSKA (reference sequence). CDR3 size: 15 residues.

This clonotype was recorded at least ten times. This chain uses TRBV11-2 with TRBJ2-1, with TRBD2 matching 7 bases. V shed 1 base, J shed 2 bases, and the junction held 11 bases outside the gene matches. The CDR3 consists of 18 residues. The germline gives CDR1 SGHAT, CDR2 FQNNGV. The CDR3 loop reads CASSLGLGERDPYNEQFF. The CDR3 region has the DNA TGTGCCAGCAGCTTAGGCCTTGGAGAGCGGGACCCCTACAATGAGCAGTTCTTC.

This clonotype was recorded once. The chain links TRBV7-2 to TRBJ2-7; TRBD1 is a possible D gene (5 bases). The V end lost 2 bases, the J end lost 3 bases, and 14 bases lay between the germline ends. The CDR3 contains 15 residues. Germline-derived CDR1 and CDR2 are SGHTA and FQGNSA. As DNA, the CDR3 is TGTGCCAGCAGCTTATGGGATCCAGGGTTCTACGAGCAGTACTTC. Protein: CASSLWDPGFYEQYF.

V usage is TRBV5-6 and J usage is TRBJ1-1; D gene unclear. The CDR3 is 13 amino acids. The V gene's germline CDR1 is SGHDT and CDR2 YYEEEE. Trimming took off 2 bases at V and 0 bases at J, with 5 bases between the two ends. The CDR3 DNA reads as TGTGCCAGCAGCTTATGGCTGAACACTGAAGCTTTCTTT. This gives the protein CASSLWLNTEAFF.

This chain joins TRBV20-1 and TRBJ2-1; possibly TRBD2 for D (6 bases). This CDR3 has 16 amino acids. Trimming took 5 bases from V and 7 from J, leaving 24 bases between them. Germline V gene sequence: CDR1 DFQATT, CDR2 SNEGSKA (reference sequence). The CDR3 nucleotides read TGCAGTGCTCACGGTGGTCGGGCTAGCGATAGGAATGAGCAGTTCTTC. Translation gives CSAHGGRASDRNEQFF.

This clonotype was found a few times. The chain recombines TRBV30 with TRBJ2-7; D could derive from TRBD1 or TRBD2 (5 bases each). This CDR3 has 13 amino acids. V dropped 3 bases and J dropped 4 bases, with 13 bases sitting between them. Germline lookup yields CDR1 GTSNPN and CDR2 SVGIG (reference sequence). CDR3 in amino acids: CAWSGIGAYEQYF. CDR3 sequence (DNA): TGTGCCTGGAGCGGCATCGGGGCTTACGAGCAGTACTTC. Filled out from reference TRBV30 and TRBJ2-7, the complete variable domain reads SQTIHQWPATLVQPVGSPLSLECTVEGTSNPNLYWYRQAAGRGLQLLFYSVGIGQISSEVPQNLSASRPQDRQFILSSKKLLLSDSGFYLCAWSGIGAYEQYFGPGTRLTVT.

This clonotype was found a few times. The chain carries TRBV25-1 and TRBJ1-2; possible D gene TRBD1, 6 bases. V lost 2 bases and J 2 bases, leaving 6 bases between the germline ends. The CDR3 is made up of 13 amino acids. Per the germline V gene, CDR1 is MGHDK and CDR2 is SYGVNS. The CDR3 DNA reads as TGTGCCAGCAGTGAACAGGGGAACTATGGCTACACCTTC. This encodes CASSEQGNYGYTF.

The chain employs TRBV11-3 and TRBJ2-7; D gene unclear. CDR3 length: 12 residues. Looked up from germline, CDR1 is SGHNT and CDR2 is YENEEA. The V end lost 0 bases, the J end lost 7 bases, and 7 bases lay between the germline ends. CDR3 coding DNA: TGTGCCAGCAGCTTAGATTGGCGAGAGCAGTACTTC. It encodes CASSLDWREQYF.

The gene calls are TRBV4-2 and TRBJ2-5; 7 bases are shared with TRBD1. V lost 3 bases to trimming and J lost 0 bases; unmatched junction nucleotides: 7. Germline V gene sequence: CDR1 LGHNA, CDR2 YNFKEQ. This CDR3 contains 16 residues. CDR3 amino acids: CASSQGDRDHQETQYF. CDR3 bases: TGTGCCAGCAGCCAGGGTGACAGGGACCACCAAGAGACCCAGTACTTC.

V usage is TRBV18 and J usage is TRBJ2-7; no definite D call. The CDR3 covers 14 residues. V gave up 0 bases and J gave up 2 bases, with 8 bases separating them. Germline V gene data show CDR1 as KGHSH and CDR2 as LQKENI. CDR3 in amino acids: CASSPPVSTYEQYF. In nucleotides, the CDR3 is TGTGCCAGCTCACCACCAGTCTCCACCTACGAGCAGTACTTC.

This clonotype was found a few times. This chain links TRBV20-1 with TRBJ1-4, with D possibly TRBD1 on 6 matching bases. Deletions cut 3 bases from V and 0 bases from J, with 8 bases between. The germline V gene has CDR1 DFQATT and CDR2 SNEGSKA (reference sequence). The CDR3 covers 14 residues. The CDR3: CSASRGATNEKLFF. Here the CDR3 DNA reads TGCAGTGCTAGCAGGGGTGCAACTAATGAAAAACTGTTTTTT.

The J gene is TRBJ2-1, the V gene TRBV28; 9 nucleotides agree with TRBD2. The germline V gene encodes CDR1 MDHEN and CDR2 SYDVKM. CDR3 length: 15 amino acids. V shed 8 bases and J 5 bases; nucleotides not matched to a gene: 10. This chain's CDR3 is CASLRAGGPHNEQFF. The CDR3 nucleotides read TGTGCCAGCCTTAGGGCGGGAGGGCCCCACAATGAGCAGTTCTTC.

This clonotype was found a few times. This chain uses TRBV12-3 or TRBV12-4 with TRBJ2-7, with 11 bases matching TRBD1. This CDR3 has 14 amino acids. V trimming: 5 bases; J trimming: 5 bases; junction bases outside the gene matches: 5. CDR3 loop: CASSPPGQGDEQYF. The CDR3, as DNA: TGTGCCAGCAGTCCTCCGGGACAGGGGGACGAGCAGTACTTC.

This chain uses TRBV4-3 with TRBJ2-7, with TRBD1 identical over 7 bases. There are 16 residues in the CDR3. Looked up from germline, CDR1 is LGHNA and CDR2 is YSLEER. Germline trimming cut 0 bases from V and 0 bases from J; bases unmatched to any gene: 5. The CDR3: CASSQEIRDSSYEQYF. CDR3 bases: TGCGCCAGCAGCCAAGAAATCCGGGACAGCTCCTACGAGCAGTACTTC.

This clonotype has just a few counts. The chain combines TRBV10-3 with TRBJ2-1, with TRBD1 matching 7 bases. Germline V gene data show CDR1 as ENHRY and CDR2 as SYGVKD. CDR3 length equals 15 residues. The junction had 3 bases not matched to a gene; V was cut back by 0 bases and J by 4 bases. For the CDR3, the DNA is TGTGCCATCAGTGAGTCAAGGGGGCGGTACAATGAGCAGTTCTTC. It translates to CAISESRGRYNEQFF.

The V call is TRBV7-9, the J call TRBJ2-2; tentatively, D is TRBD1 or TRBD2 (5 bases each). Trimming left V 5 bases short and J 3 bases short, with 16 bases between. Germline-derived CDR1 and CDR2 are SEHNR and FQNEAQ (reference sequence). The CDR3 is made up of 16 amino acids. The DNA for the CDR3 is TGTGCCAGCAGCCGAAAAACCGGGACCCACACCGGGGAGCTGTTTTTT. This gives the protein CASSRKTGTHTGELFF.

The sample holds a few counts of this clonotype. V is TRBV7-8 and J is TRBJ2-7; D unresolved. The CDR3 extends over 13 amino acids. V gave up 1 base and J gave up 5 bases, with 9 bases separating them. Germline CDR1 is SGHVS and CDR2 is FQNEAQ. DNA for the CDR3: TGTGCCAGCAGCTTAGACAGATTGAACGAGCAGTACTTC. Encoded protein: CASSLDRLNEQYF.

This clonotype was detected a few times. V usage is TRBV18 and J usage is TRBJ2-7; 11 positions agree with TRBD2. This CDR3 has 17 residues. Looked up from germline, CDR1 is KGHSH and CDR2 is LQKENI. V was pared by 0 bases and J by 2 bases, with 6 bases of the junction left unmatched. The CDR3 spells CASSPPKLAGAPYEQYF. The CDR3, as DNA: TGTGCCAGCTCACCACCGAAACTAGCGGGAGCTCCCTACGAGCAGTACTTC. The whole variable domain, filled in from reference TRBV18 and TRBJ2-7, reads NAGVMQNPRHLVRRRGQEARLRCSPMKGHSHVYWYRQLPEEGLKFMVYLQKENIIDESGMPKERFSAEFPKEGPSILRIQQVVRGDSAAYFCASSPPKLAGAPYEQYFGPGTRLTVT.